This TCR beta chain was profiled in a study of blood T cell repertoires in COVID-19. Study background: PBMCs, B-cell-depleted T cells, or T cells provided the cDNA or gDNA that made up the material.

The authors' processing: Amplified reference gene primers provided the basis for estimating nucleated cell counts. Assay used: immunoSEQ multiplex PCR; TCRdb lists only in-frame clones, some missing. V and J calls and clone size are those listed in that table; D and trimming were worked out from the DNA. Here the sample spans roughly 410,000 clones, roughly nine tenths being singletons. The CDR3 is 14 residues long. Germline V lookup: CDR1 MNHEY, CDR2 SVGAGI. Trimming removed 5 bases from V and 6 bases from J; junction bases left unmatched: 6. The sequencing sample was made of peripheral blood. The J gene is TRBJ1-5, the V gene TRBV6-5, with 8 bases matching TRBD1. The clonotype comes from a man aged 35-49 years with acute or convalescent COVID-19. In DNA, the CDR3 is TGTGCCAGCAGTCTCTCAGGGGGCGTTCAGCCCCAGCATTTT. It specifies CASSLSGGVQPQHF.